The text below deals with one TCR beta chain. Antigen: not known. Primers: 60 Vbeta forward and 13 Jbeta reverse. Only in-frame clones appear in the TCRdb table, and some are missing; sequencing was by immunoSEQ multiplex PCR. The sample gives 55,000 to 80,000 clones, approximately 80% of which show up once; 2.5% to 3.5% is in the top ten. This entry belongs to a study of cytomegalovirus exposure and HLA in healthy donors. Study-wide findings and caveats: No immune exposure information besides CMV serostatus was available.

After removal of 2 bases from V and 1 base from J, the junction contained 6 bases not matched to a gene. This CDR3 is built from 16 residues. In germline, CDR1 is MNHEY, CDR2 SMNVEV (reference sequence). Material for sequencing was PBMCs. This receptor was obtained from a woman aged 25 to 39 in good health and CMV-seronegative. The chain uses TRBV27 and TRBJ1-1; 8 bases align to TRBD1. Here the CDR3 reads CASSLRQGIANTEAFF. The CDR3, as DNA: TGTGCCAGCAGTTTACGACAGGGGATTGCGAACACTGAAGCTTTCTTT.